Reported below is one T cell receptor beta chain. Its antigen is undetermined. This clone may be a read error of a much larger clone one base away. The data originate from a study of blood T cells in healthy people across ages. Whole-study findings and limits: Greater diversity and more naive CD4+ cells were seen in long-lived donors than in aged donors.

CDR3 length: 15 residues. Germline assignment: CDR1 MNHEY and CDR2 SMNVEV (reference sequence). For the second PCR, which ran for roughly 6 to 12 cycles, a sample-barcoded 5' primer and a J-beta primer mix were used. Each CDR3 protein gets one entry after TCRdb re-called the 5' RACE reads with MiXCR. Here the sample spans hundreds of thousands of distinct CDR3 sequences, around two fifths being singletons. This clonotype originated in an older man in good health. The chain is built from TRBV27 and TRBJ2-5; TRBD2 might be the D (6 bases). The DNA end lines up better with TRBJ2-7; the J call may be wrong. Sequenced input: blood. The CDR3 DNA follows: TGTGCCAGCAGTCCCCCGGGACTCCAATCCTGCGAGCAGTACTTC. Protein sequence: CASSPPGLQSCEQYF.